Listed here are 27 T cell receptor beta chains from one sample, sequenced in a study of identical twins. MiXCR, run by TCRdb on the 5' RACE reads, gives a single entry per CDR3 protein. The data hold fewer than 550,000 distinct CDR3 sequences, with about 15% observed a single time. These same records also appear under a second study, on yellow fever vaccine responses in identical twins.

Input material: CD4+ T cells sorted from blood. The source is a woman between 18 and 29 years old in good health.

The rearrangement joins TRBV6-1 to TRBJ2-1; 10 bases match TRBD2. The CDR3 has 15 amino acids. The V gene end was trimmed by 3 bases and the J gene end by 9 bases; junction bases not matched to a gene: 8. The V gene's germline CDR1 is MNHNS and CDR2 SASEGT. The CDR3 DNA is TGTGCCAGCAGTGAGTCCGGGACTAGCGTGGGTGAGCAGTTCTTC. Its protein is CASSESGTSVGEQFF.

The rearrangement joins TRBV20-1 to TRBJ2-1; either TRBD1 or TRBD2 may fit D (5 bases each). V was clipped by 0 bases and J by 9 bases, with 9 bases between them. The CDR3 runs to 12 residues. The germline CDR1 and CDR2 sequences are DFQATT and SNEGSKA (reference sequence). CDR3 sequence: CSARDIGTEQFF. CDR3 DNA sequence: TGCAGTGCTAGAGACATAGGGACTGAGCAGTTCTTC.

This clonotype was observed a few times. V is TRBV9 and J is TRBJ2-2; D uncertain. Germline CDR1 is SGDLS and CDR2 is YYNGEE. The CDR3 is made up of 15 amino acids. V was trimmed by 0 bases and J by 1 base, leaving 7 bases between them. In DNA form, the CDR3 reads TGTGCCAGCAGCGTAGGGTCCTTGAACACCGGGGAGCTGTTTTTT. Amino acids: CASSVGSLNTGELFF.

This sequence joins TRBV7-8 and TRBJ2-1; 7 bases agree with TRBD1. CDR3 length equals 13 residues. Germline lookup yields CDR1 SGHVS and CDR2 FQNEAQ. V shed 5 bases and J 6 bases; nucleotides not matched to a gene: 4. CDR3 bases: TGTGCCAGCAGCCAGGGGGAGAGCAATGAGCAGTTCTTC. Amino acid sequence: CASSQGESNEQFF.

On this clonotype itself: At one of its ends the junction is not consistent with the germline gene, which may arise from a read error. V usage is TRBV11-2 and J usage is TRBJ2-1; D remains unclear. The CDR3 sequence is 15 residues long. Germline CDR1 and CDR2: SGHAT and FQNNGV. The CDR3 sequence: CASSLISVTYDEQFF. The CDR3 DNA follows: TGTGCCAGCAGCTTAATCTCAGTAACCTACGATGAGCAGTTCTTC.

This chain links TRBV24-1 with TRBJ2-5; D is possibly TRBD2 (5 bases). V was cut by 6 bases and J by 4 bases, with 20 bases left in between. The CDR3 is 16 residues long. Germline CDR1 and CDR2: KGHDR and SFDVKD. Written as DNA, the CDR3 is TGTGCCACCAGTTCCTCCGGGATCGGTGGCAGAGAGACCCAGTACTTC. Residues: CATSSSGIGGRETQYF.

CDR3 sequence reads: CATSRVGYGANVLTF. In DNA form, the CDR3 reads TGTGCCACCAGCAGAGTAGGGTATGGGGCCAACGTCCTGACTTTC. V is TRBV15 and J is TRBJ2-6; D call uncertain. V dropped 1 base and J dropped 3 bases, with 7 bases sitting between them. This CDR3 contains 15 residues. Germline lookup yields CDR1 LNHNV and CDR2 YYDKDF (reference sequence).

This clonotype occurred many times. The rearrangement links TRBV29-1 to TRBJ2-1; D gene ambiguous. The V end lost 0 bases, the J end lost 6 bases, and 21 bases lay between the germline ends. The CDR3 is 17 residues long. Germline V gene sequence: CDR1 SQVTM, CDR2 ANQGSEA. The CDR3 loop is CSVEERRVLWGGNEQFF. The CDR3 region has the DNA TGCAGCGTTGAAGAGAGACGGGTGCTCTGGGGTGGCAATGAGCAGTTCTTC.

This clonotype was detected only a few times. The genes are TRBV5-1 and TRBJ2-5; D might be TRBD2 (7 bases). V lost 5 bases and J lost 2, with 13 bases in between. Germline CDR1 and CDR2: SGHRS and YFSETQ. There are 14 residues in the CDR3. The CDR3 DNA is TGCGCCAGCAGGGCGGGGGCGCAGCAAGAGACCCAGTACTTC. Translated, it gives CASRAGAQQETQYF.

The chain is built from TRBV6-2 or TRBV6-3 and TRBJ2-1, with D possibly TRBD2 on 6 matching bases. The length of the CDR3 is 17 residues. V lost 5 bases and J lost 7, with 24 bases in between. The germline V gene has CDR1 MNHEY and CDR2 SVGEGT. The CDR3 DNA sequence: TGTGCCAGCAGTACCCCCCATGGGAGAACGGGGAGGAATGAGCAGTTCTTC. Encoded protein: CASSTPHGRTGRNEQFF.

This clonotype was seen only a few times. The CDR3: CASSYRTTSKELFF. DNA for the CDR3: TGTGCCAGCAGTTATAGGACGACCTCCAAGGAGCTGTTTTTT. The chain recombines TRBV6-2 or TRBV6-3 with TRBJ2-2; D is uncertain. From germline, CDR1 is MNHEY and CDR2 SVGEGT. The CDR3 loop spans 14 amino acids. V dropped 3 bases and J dropped 10 bases, with 15 bases sitting between them.

The V and J genes are TRBV5-5 and TRBJ1-2; D might be TRBD1 (6 bases). The CDR3 length is 13 residues. CDR1 and CDR2 from the germline V gene are SGHKS and YYEKEE (reference sequence). Trimming took 3 bases from V and 8 from J, leaving 14 bases between them. In DNA, the CDR3 is TGTGCCAGCAGCTCGCGACAGGAGGTGGGCTACACCTTC. Protein product: CASSSRQEVGYTF.

The chain links TRBV5-1 to TRBJ1-1; D gene uncertain. V gave up 0 bases and J gave up 10 bases, with 13 bases separating them. CDR3 length: 13 residues. The germline gives CDR1 SGHRS, CDR2 YFSETQ. The CDR3 region is CASSLGPGNAAFF. CDR3 coding DNA: TGCGCCAGCAGCTTGGGTCCGGGGAACGCAGCTTTCTTT.

V gene TRBV14 combines with J gene TRBJ2-5; 8 bases fit TRBD2. This CDR3 is built from 17 residues. V lost 3 bases, J lost 2 bases, and 11 bases stayed unmatched. The germline CDR1 and CDR2 sequences are SGHDN and FVKESK. The CDR3 sequence: CASSHRKAGDLQETQYF. The CDR3 DNA sequence: TGTGCCAGCAGCCATAGGAAAGCGGGGGACCTACAAGAGACCCAGTACTTC.

The chain joins TRBV11-2 to TRBJ2-7; 7 nucleotides line up with TRBD1. This CDR3 has 15 residues. Germline V gene sequence: CDR1 SGHAT, CDR2 FQNNGV. Germline trimming cut 1 base from V and 4 bases from J; bases unmatched to any gene: 7. The CDR3 coding sequence is TGTGCCAGCAGCTTAGGTCGAGACAGGGTTTACGAGCAGTACGTC. This sequence encodes CASSLGRDRVYEQYV.

The chain joins TRBV15 to TRBJ1-6; TRBD1 aligns across 11 bases. Germline loops: CDR1 LNHNV, CDR2 YYDKDF (reference sequence). The junction had 11 bases not matched to a gene; V was cut back by 0 bases and J by 16 bases. The CDR3 is made up of 16 amino acids. This CDR3 reads CATSRDVGDRGSLLHF. CDR3 in DNA: TGTGCCACCAGCAGAGATGTGGGGGACAGGGGGTCTCTACTCCACTTT.

This clonotype was detected many times. The rearrangement joins TRBV5-6 to TRBJ2-6; D ambiguous. Germline CDR1 is SGHDT and CDR2 is YYEEEE. This CDR3 region has 16 residues. V was shortened by 0 bases and J by 1 base, with 8 bases between the two germline ends. The CDR3 loop reads CASSLGPVSGANVLTF. CDR3 nucleotide sequence: TGTGCCAGCAGCTTGGGTCCGGTATCTGGGGCCAACGTCCTGACTTTC.

J is TRBJ2-7 and V is TRBV6-4, with a possible D match to TRBD1 (6 bases). V lost 2 bases, J lost 5 bases, and 19 bases lay in between. This CDR3 has 16 amino acids. CDR1 MRHNA and CDR2 SNTAGT come from the germline V gene. CDR3 bases: TGTGCCAGCAGTGACCCGAATTGGCTGGCAGGGGACGAGCAGTACGTC. The encoded protein is CASSDPNWLAGDEQYV.

This clonotype was seen a few times. The V call is TRBV6-1, the J call TRBJ1-5; no firm D call. This CDR3 comprises 13 residues. Trimming stripped 6 bases from V and 5 bases from J, with 11 bases between. Germline V lookup: CDR1 MNHNS, CDR2 SASEGT. Written as DNA, the CDR3 is TGTGCCAGCAGACCCAACACTTATCAGCCCCAGCATTTT. Translation: CASRPNTYQPQHF.

The chain has TRBV7-3 and TRBJ2-3, with TRBD2 matching over 7 bases. The germline CDR1 and CDR2 sequences are SGHTA and FQGTGA. J was trimmed by 2 bases and V by 5 bases; bases with no gene match: 4. This CDR3 is built from 14 residues. The CDR3 DNA reads as TGTGCCAGCAGCACGGGACTAAACACAGATACGCAGTATTTT. It codes for CASSTGLNTDTQYF. Full variable domain (remainder filled in from reference TRBV7-3 and TRBJ2-3): GAGVSQTPSNKVTEKGKYVELRCDPISGHTALYWYRQSLGQGPEFLIYFQGTGAADDSGLPNDRFFAVRPEGSVSTLKIQRTERGDSAVYLCASSTGLNTDTQYFGPGTRLTVL.

This clonotype has a handful of counts. This sequence joins TRBV11-2 and TRBJ2-7; D gene uncertain. The CDR3 runs to 15 residues. The V gene lost 1 base and the J gene lost 4 bases, with 14 bases spanning the gap. The germline gives CDR1 SGHAT, CDR2 FQNNGV. The CDR3 reads CASSLVGRREYEQYV. CDR3 coding DNA: TGTGCCAGCAGCTTAGTCGGACGGAGAGAATACGAGCAGTACGTC.

The chain employs TRBV15 and TRBJ1-1; no firm D call. There are 14 residues in the CDR3. Looked up from germline, CDR1 is LNHNV and CDR2 is YYDKDF (reference sequence). V gave up 4 bases and J gave up 0 bases, with 9 bases separating them. CDR3 sequence: CATSKGRLNTEAFF. CDR3 bases: TGTGCCACCAGCAAAGGACGGTTGAACACTGAAGCTTTCTTT.

This chain connects TRBV7-9 to TRBJ2-2, with TRBD1 matching over 8 bases. Per the germline V gene, CDR1 is SEHNR and CDR2 is FQNEAQ (reference sequence). The CDR3 has 16 residues. Unmatched junction bases numbered 2, after V lost 1 base and J lost 1 base. The CDR3 reads CASSLGDRMNTGELFF. The CDR3 DNA reads TGTGCCAGCAGCTTAGGGGACAGGATGAACACCGGGGAGCTGTTTTTT.

This clonotype was recorded a few times. This chain's CDR3 is CAISSGTSGRDPPYEQYF. CDR3 coding DNA: TGTGCCATCAGCTCCGGGACTAGCGGGAGGGACCCCCCCTACGAGCAGTACTTC. This chain uses TRBV10-3 with TRBJ2-7, with 16 bases matching TRBD2. The CDR3 is 18 residues long. CDR1 is ENHRY and CDR2 is SYGVKD in the germline V gene. V shed 6 bases, J shed 2 bases, and the junction held 10 bases outside the gene matches.

V is TRBV25-1 and J is TRBJ2-3, with unresolved D. Between the trimmed V and J ends, which lost 4 bases and 6 bases, there was a span of 8 bases. Germline CDR1 is MGHDK and CDR2 is SYGVNS. This CDR3 is built from 12 residues. Here the CDR3 DNA reads TGTGCCAGCAGTGTAGGGATCGATACGCAGTATTTT. Protein product: CASSVGIDTQYF.

This clonotype was observed a few times. The chain carries TRBV14 and TRBJ1-6, with D possibly being TRBD1 (6 bases). Germline assignment: CDR1 SGHDN and CDR2 FVKESK. The ends were cut back, 4 bases at V and 9 bases at J, with 10 bases in the middle. This CDR3 spans 13 amino acids. CDR3 region: CASSPQGGSPLHF. DNA for the CDR3: TGTGCCAGCAGCCCACAGGGAGGTTCACCCCTCCACTTT.

J is TRBJ2-5 and V is TRBV28; no firm D call. Germline V CDR1 and CDR2: MDHEN, SYDVKM. The CDR3 is made up of 15 amino acids. V dropped 2 bases and J dropped 1 base, with 11 bases sitting between them. The CDR3 region has the DNA TGTGCCAGCAGTTTACGTTTCGGGTTCCAAGAGACCCAGTACTTC. This sequence encodes CASSLRFGFQETQYF.